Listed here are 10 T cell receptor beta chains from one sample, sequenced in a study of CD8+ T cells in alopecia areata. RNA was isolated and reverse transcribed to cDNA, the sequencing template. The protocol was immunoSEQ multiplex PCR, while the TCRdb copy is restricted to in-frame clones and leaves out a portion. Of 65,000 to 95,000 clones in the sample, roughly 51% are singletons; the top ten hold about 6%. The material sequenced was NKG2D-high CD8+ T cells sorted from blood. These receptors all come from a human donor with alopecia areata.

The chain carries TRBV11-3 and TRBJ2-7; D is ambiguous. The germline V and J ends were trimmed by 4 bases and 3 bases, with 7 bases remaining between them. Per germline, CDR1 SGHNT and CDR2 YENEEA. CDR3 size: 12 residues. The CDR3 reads CASSWTSYEQYF. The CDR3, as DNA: TGTGCCAGCAGCTGGACCAGCTACGAGCAGTACTTC.

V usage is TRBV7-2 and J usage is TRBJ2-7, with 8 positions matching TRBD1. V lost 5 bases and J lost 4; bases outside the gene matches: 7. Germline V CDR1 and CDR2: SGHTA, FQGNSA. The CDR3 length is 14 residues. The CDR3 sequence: CASSLGTGVYEQYF. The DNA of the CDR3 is TGTGCCAGCAGCCTCGGGACAGGAGTATACGAGCAGTACTTC.

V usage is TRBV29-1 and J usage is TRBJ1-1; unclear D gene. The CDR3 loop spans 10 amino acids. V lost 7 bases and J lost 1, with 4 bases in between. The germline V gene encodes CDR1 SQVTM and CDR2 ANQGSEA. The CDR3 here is CSAANTEAFF. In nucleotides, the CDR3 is TGCAGCGCTGCGAACACTGAAGCTTTCTTT.

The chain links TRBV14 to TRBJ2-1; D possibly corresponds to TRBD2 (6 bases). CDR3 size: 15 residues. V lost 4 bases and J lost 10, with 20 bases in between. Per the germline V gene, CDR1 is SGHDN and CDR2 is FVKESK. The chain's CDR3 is CASSLVGGRFVEQFF. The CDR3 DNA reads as TGTGCCAGCAGCCTAGTAGGAGGGCGATTTGTCGAGCAGTTCTTC.

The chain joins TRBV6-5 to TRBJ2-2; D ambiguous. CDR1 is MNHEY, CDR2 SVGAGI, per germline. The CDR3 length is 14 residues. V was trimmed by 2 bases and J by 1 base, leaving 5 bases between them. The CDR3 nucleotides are TGTGCCAGCAGTTACGGCAGGAACACCGGGGAGCTGTTTTTT. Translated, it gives CASSYGRNTGELFF.

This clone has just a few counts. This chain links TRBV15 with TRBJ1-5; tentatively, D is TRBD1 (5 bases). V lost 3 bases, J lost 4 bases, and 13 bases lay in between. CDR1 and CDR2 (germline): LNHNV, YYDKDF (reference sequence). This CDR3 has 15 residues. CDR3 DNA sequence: TGTGCCACCAGCAGCCCTGAGGGACCAAATCAGCCCCAGCATTTT. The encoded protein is CATSSPEGPNQPQHF.

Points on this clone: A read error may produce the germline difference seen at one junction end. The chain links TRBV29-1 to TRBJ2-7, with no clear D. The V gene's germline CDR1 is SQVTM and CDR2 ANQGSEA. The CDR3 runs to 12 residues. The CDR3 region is CSVEEDPYERYF. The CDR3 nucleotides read TGCAGCGTAGAAGAGGACCCCTACGAGCGGTACTTC.

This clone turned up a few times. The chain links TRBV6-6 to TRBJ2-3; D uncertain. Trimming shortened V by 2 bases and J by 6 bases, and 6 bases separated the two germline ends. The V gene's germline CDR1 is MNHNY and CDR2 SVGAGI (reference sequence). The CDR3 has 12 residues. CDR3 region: CASSYLGDTQYF. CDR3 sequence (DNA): TGTGCCAGCAGTTACCTGGGGGATACGCAGTATTTT.

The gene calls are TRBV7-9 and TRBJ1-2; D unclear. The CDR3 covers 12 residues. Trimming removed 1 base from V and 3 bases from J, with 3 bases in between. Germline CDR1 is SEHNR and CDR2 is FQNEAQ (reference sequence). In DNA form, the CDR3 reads TGTGCCAGCAGCTTAGGGTACTATGGCTACACCTTC. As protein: CASSLGYYGYTF.

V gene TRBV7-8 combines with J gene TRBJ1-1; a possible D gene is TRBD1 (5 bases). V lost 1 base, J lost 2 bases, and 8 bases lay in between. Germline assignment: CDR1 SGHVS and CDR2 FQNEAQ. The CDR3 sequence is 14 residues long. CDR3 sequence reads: CASSLGGGNTEAFF. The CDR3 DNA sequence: TGTGCCAGCAGCTTAGGGGGGGGAAACACTGAAGCTTTCTTT.